This T cell receptor beta chain was found in a study of identical twins. General study findings and limits: Abundant beta clonotypes from cord blood bore fewer insertions; memory repertoires lacked this pattern. In monozygotic twins, models underestimated the sharing of out-of-frame TCR alpha.

In TCRdb, the 5' RACE reads were re-called with MiXCR into one record per CDR3 protein. The sample records 700,000 or so distinct CDR3 sequences, about 9.4% being singletons. This clonotype was detected a few times. The antigen is undetermined. This CDR3 comprises 15 residues. Per germline, CDR1 LGHDT and CDR2 YNNKEL (reference sequence). Trimming took off 3 bases at V and 10 bases at J, with 19 bases between the two ends. The sample was also reused in another study, on yellow fever vaccine responses in identical twins.

The clonotype originates from a woman in her late teens or twenties in good health. The chain couples TRBV3-1 to TRBJ2-1; tentatively, D is TRBD2 (6 bases). Source material: PBMCs. The chain's CDR3 is CASSHHGGAESEQFF. The DNA for the CDR3 is TGTGCCAGCAGCCACCATGGCGGGGCCGAGAGCGAGCAGTTCTTC.